These 30 T cell receptor beta chains came from one sample sequenced in a study of blood T cell repertoires in COVID-19. Assay: immunoSEQ multiplex PCR; the TCRdb copy retains only in-frame clones and omits some. The repertoire includes about 69,000 clones, roughly four fifths of them detected once, and about an eighth sits in the top ten. Sequenced material: peripheral blood. Receptors were obtained from a man aged 45 to 65 with COVID-19, enrolled during active disease.

This chain uses TRBV27 with TRBJ2-7; 9 bases are shared with TRBD2. Germline V gene sequence: CDR1 MNHEY, CDR2 SMNVEV (reference sequence). V trimming: 5 bases; J trimming: 3 bases; junction bases outside the gene matches: 8. The CDR3 has 15 residues. CDR3 residues: CASSHAGTSSYEQYF. The CDR3 coding sequence is TGTGCCAGCAGTCACGCCGGGACTAGCAGCTACGAGCAGTACTTC.

The chain combines TRBV5-1 with TRBJ2-5; 8 bases fit TRBD1. This CDR3 region has 14 residues. Germline V gives CDR1 SGHRS, CDR2 YFSETQ. The J segment lost 2 bases and the V segment lost 4 bases, leaving 4 bases of the junction unmatched. The CDR3 region is CASSIGQGQETQYF. The CDR3 DNA reads TGCGCCAGCAGCATCGGACAGGGTCAAGAGACCCAGTACTTC.

The rearrangement uses TRBV5-6 and TRBJ1-2; 7 positions match TRBD1. This CDR3 has 15 residues. The junction had 8 bases not matched to a gene; V was cut back by 1 base and J by 5 bases. Per the germline V gene, CDR1 is SGHDT and CDR2 is YYEEEE. CDR3 bases: TGTGCCAGCAGCTTGTTGACAGGGCGTCGATATGGCTACACCTTC. This sequence encodes CASSLLTGRRYGYTF.

V usage is TRBV27 and J usage is TRBJ1-4; D call uncertain. This CDR3 contains 15 residues. Trimming shortened V by 8 bases and J by 0 bases, and 13 bases separated the two germline ends. The germline V gene encodes CDR1 MNHEY and CDR2 SMNVEV (reference sequence). CDR3 region: CASRPGAATNEKLFF. The DNA of the CDR3 is TGTGCCAGCCGTCCTGGAGCGGCAACTAATGAAAAACTGTTTTTT.

This chain links TRBV18 with TRBJ2-2, with D possibly being TRBD2 (6 bases). The CDR3 length is 17 residues. The V end was cut by 3 bases, the J end by 5 bases, with 19 bases between. From germline, CDR1 is KGHSH and CDR2 LQKENI. In DNA, the CDR3 is TGTGCCAGCTCACCTGGGCGGGGACCTCTCATGACCGGGGAGCTGTTTTTT. Residues: CASSPGRGPLMTGELFF.

The chain recombines TRBV6-1 with TRBJ2-4, with 12 nucleotides matching TRBD1. The CDR3 is 17 residues long. J was trimmed by 3 bases and V by 4 bases; bases with no gene match: 7. CDR1 and CDR2 (germline): MNHNS, SASEGT. The CDR3 sequence: CASSAGTGGMVKNIQYF. The CDR3 DNA follows: TGTGCCAGCAGTGCCGGGACAGGGGGCATGGTCAAAAACATTCAGTACTTC.

The rearrangement links TRBV30 to TRBJ2-2; D may be TRBD2 (7 bases). Trimming cost V 4 bases and J 8 bases, with 14 bases left between them. Per the germline V gene, CDR1 is GTSNPN and CDR2 is SVGIG (reference sequence). The CDR3 has 13 residues. In nucleotides, the CDR3 is TGTGCCTGGACCCTCCGGGGGGCGGGGGAGCTGTTTTTT. It specifies CAWTLRGAGELFF.

V and J are TRBV3-1 (or the pseudogene TRBV3-2) and TRBJ2-2; tentative D call: TRBD2 (5 bases). Looked up from germline, CDR1 is LGHDT and CDR2 is YNNKEL (reference sequence). V lost 6 bases, J lost 4 bases, and 12 bases lay in between. This CDR3 has 14 residues. The CDR3 coding sequence is TGTGCCAGCAGTCGAGAGGGATCCACCGGGGAGCTGTTTTTT. As protein: CASSREGSTGELFF.

J is TRBJ2-1 and V is TRBV29-1; D is ambiguous. The V gene's germline CDR1 is SQVTM and CDR2 ANQGSEA. V dropped 7 bases and J dropped 9 bases, with 16 bases sitting between them. The CDR3 sequence is 12 residues long. The CDR3 sequence is CSGEVHVREQFF. The CDR3 coding sequence is TGCAGCGGTGAGGTACATGTACGTGAGCAGTTCTTC.

This clone came up a few times. The rearrangement joins TRBV9 to TRBJ1-1; the D gene is possibly TRBD1 (6 bases). Germline V gene data show CDR1 as SGDLS and CDR2 as YYNGEE. CDR3 length equals 14 residues. The V end lost 6 bases, the J end lost 1 base, and 13 bases lay between the germline ends. The CDR3 DNA reads TGTGCCAGCACCCTCCTGACAGGGAACACTGAAGCTTTCTTT. Translated: CASTLLTGNTEAFF.

This clone was observed a single time. The chain joins TRBV7-2 to TRBJ2-5, with 10 bases that match TRBD2. From germline, CDR1 is SGHTA and CDR2 FQGNSA. The CDR3 runs to 16 residues. Germline trimming cut 3 bases from V and 0 bases from J; bases unmatched to any gene: 4. This chain's CDR3 is CASSFATSGNQETQYF. The CDR3 region has the DNA TGTGCCAGCAGCTTCGCAACTAGCGGGAACCAAGAGACCCAGTACTTC.

The chain is built from TRBV30 and TRBJ2-6, with D uncertain. The V end lost 2 bases, the J end lost 0 bases, and 8 bases lay between the germline ends. Germline CDR1 is GTSNPN and CDR2 is SVGIG (reference sequence). CDR3 length equals 15 residues. CDR3 loop: CAWSRDISGANVLTF. CDR3 nucleotides: TGTGCCTGGAGTAGAGACATCTCTGGGGCCAACGTCCTGACTTTC.

CDR3 DNA sequence: TGTGCCAGCACCTCGACTGAAGGTGAGCAGTTCTTC. Translation gives CASTSTEGEQFF. This chain uses TRBV7-9 with TRBJ2-1; D unclear. The CDR3 covers 12 residues. From germline, CDR1 is SEHNR and CDR2 FQNEAQ (reference sequence). V was trimmed by 7 bases and J by 9 bases, leaving 13 bases between them.

This rearrangement joins TRBV3-1 (or the pseudogene TRBV3-2) to TRBJ2-2; possibly TRBD2 for D (5 bases). Germline values: CDR1 LGHDT, CDR2 YNNKEL (reference sequence). The CDR3 covers 13 residues. The V gene lost 5 bases and the J gene lost 5 bases, with 9 bases spanning the gap. The CDR3 DNA reads TGTGCCAGCAGCTATAGAGGGACCGGGGAGCTGTTTTTT. The encoded protein is CASSYRGTGELFF.

The chain joins TRBV10-1 to TRBJ2-1, with 11 positions matching TRBD1. This CDR3 has 15 amino acids. Germline V gives CDR1 WNHNN, CDR2 SYGVQD (reference sequence). Trimming cost V 6 bases and J 4 bases; bases outside gene matches: 5. The CDR3 DNA is TGCGCCAGCAGCCCGGGACAGGGGGGATACAATGAGCAGTTCTTC. Protein: CASSPGQGGYNEQFF.

The V and J genes are TRBV27 and TRBJ2-1; TRBD1 might be the D (6 bases). Trimming took off 2 bases at V and 4 bases at J, with 12 bases between the two ends. CDR1 and CDR2 (germline): MNHEY, SMNVEV (reference sequence). The CDR3 extends over 15 amino acids. CDR3 sequence (DNA): TGTGCCAGCAGTTTAGTCCCCGGACAGTACAATGAGCAGTTCTTC. This translates into CASSLVPGQYNEQFF.

CDR3: CASREIIAETYNEQFF. CDR3 DNA sequence: TGTGCCAGCAGAGAAATTATAGCGGAGACCTACAATGAGCAGTTCTTC. This chain uses TRBV2 with TRBJ2-1; the D gene is possibly TRBD2 (6 bases). Germline V lookup: CDR1 SNHLY, CDR2 FYNNEI. V gave up 6 bases and J gave up 2 bases, with 17 bases separating them. The CDR3 is made up of 16 amino acids.

In its sample, this clone was seen a few times. V usage is TRBV9 and J usage is TRBJ1-5; D not certain. CDR3 size: 13 residues. Germline CDR1 SGDLS, CDR2 YYNGEE. Trimming removed 0 bases at V and 5 bases at J, with 6 bases between. The CDR3 sequence: CASSVAVDQPQHF. In nucleotides, the CDR3 is TGTGCCAGCAGCGTAGCTGTAGATCAGCCCCAGCATTTT.

The CDR3 protein is CASSIVGTAYEQFF. The CDR3 nucleotides are TGTGCCAGTAGTATAGTTGGGACAGCGTATGAGCAGTTCTTC. This chain joins TRBV19 and TRBJ2-1, with 7 nucleotides matching TRBD1. The ends lost 1 base at V and 8 bases at J; junction bases unmatched: 5. Germline loops: CDR1 LNHDA, CDR2 SQIVND (reference sequence). The CDR3 is 14 residues long.

The chain is built from TRBV27 and TRBJ2-5; 8 bases match TRBD1. After removal of 4 bases from V and 5 bases from J, the junction contained 12 bases not matched to a gene. CDR1 MNHEY and CDR2 SMNVEV come from the germline V gene (reference sequence). The CDR3 length is 16 residues. CDR3 coding DNA: TGTGCCAGCAGTTCATTTGGGACAGGAGATAGCGAGACCCAGTACTTC. The encoded protein is CASSSFGTGDSETQYF.

The chain has TRBV7-3 and TRBJ2-2; TRBD1 matches at 10 bases. Germline CDR1 is SGHTA and CDR2 is FQGTGA. V shed 3 bases, J shed 6 bases, and the junction held 1 base outside the gene matches. The CDR3 contains 14 residues. CDR3 nucleotide sequence: TGTGCCAGCAGCTTGGGACAGGGGTCCGGGGAGCTGTTTTTT. Translating it yields CASSLGQGSGELFF.

As regards this clone: Mismatch with germline at one junction end may stem from a read error. This sequence joins TRBV4-3 and TRBJ2-3, with 8 bases fitting TRBD1. The CDR3 is 16 amino acids. The V gene's germline CDR1 is LGHNA and CDR2 YSLEER. In DNA, the CDR3 is TGCGCCAGCAGCCAAGAAGTATCGGGGTCGGCAGGGGGCCGGGATTTT. This translates into CASSQEVSGSAGGRDF.

This clone appeared once. The chain has TRBV21-1 and TRBJ2-5; the DNA was not compared with TRBD2, the D call given in the table. TRBV21-1 is termed a pseudogene. The CDR3 loop spans 19 amino acids. The CDR3 sequence: CASSKVGGREGAPGEAQYF. DNA of the CDR3: TGTGCCAGCAGCAAAGTAGGAGGAAGGGAAGGAGCCCCGGGCGAAGCCCAGTACTTC.

This clone has a single count. This chain joins TRBV5-5 and TRBJ2-7; D is perhaps TRBD1 (5 bases). The V and J ends lost 2 bases and 3 bases respectively, with 12 bases between them. CDR3 length: 14 residues. Germline CDR1 and CDR2: SGHKS and YYEKEE (reference sequence). CDR3 region: CASSFRANIYEQYF. The CDR3 nucleotides are TGTGCCAGCAGCTTCAGGGCCAATATCTACGAGCAGTACTTC.

The chain uses TRBV6-5 and TRBJ1-2, with 9 bases that match TRBD1. CDR3 length equals 15 residues. From germline, CDR1 is MNHEY and CDR2 SVGAGI. V was pared by 6 bases and J by 8 bases, with 13 bases of the junction left unmatched. As DNA, the CDR3 is TGTGCCAGCAGACCGCTACAGGGGGCGATGGGGGGCTACACCTTC. The encoded protein is CASRPLQGAMGGYTF.

This sequence joins TRBV7-9 and TRBJ1-4, with D perhaps matching TRBD1 (5 bases). The germline V gene has CDR1 SEHNR and CDR2 FQNEAQ (reference sequence). The V and J ends lost 5 bases and 1 base respectively, with 11 bases between them. There are 15 residues in the CDR3. CDR3 sequence reads: CASSRGSLTNEKLFF. The DNA of the CDR3 is TGTGCCAGCAGCCGGGGGAGTTTAACTAATGAAAAACTGTTTTTT.

The rearrangement uses TRBV7-2 and TRBJ2-5, with D perhaps matching TRBD1 (5 bases). Looked up from germline, CDR1 is SGHTA and CDR2 is FQGNSA. CDR3 size: 18 residues. Trimming removed 5 bases from V and 1 base from J, with 23 bases in between. The CDR3 region is CASSRSPFQGRFQETQYF. The CDR3 DNA reads as TGTGCCAGCAGCCGTTCCCCCTTTCAGGGTCGGTTCCAAGAGACCCAGTACTTC.

The chain joins TRBV3-1 (or the pseudogene TRBV3-2) to TRBJ1-4; tentatively, D is TRBD1 (5 bases). The CDR3 is 12 amino acids. V gave up 4 bases and J gave up 11 bases, with 11 bases separating them. Germline V gene sequence: CDR1 LGHDT, CDR2 YNNKEL (reference sequence). The CDR3, as DNA: TGTGCCAGCAGCCTCGCGGGGGGGAAACTGTTTTTT. It specifies CASSLAGGKLFF.

V usage is TRBV18 and J usage is TRBJ1-2; TRBD1 matches 7 bases. Germline values: CDR1 KGHSH, CDR2 LQKENI. The CDR3 is 14 amino acids. V lost 0 bases to trimming and J lost 3 bases; unmatched junction nucleotides: 1. DNA of the CDR3: TGTGCCAGCTCACCACCGGGGACAGACTATGGCTACACCTTC. This sequence encodes CASSPPGTDYGYTF.

This clone was recorded once. V is TRBV19 and J is TRBJ1-3; the D gene is possibly TRBD1 (6 bases). Per the germline V gene, CDR1 is LNHDA and CDR2 is SQIVND (reference sequence). This CDR3 is 17 amino acids long. Trimming stripped 5 bases from V and 7 bases from J, with 24 bases between. The CDR3 region has the DNA TGTGCCAGTAGTCTCAAACCGTCACAGGGTCTGAGGAACACCATATATTTT. It translates to CASSLKPSQGLRNTIYF.